These 22 T cell receptor beta chains share one sample of origin, sequenced in a study of shared clonotypes between healthy human individuals. Measured with immunoSEQ multiplex PCR; TCRdb has only the in-frame clones, and not every one. The sample records fewer than 600,000 clones, about 76% being singletons. The sample comprised PBMCs. Receptors were obtained from a woman between 40 and 55 years old in good health. Some clones in this sample may be carry-over from other donors' samples.

The CDR3 loop is CASSQGRGADTQYF. For the CDR3, the DNA is TGCGCCAGCAGCCAAGGACGGGGGGCAGATACGCAGTATTTT. The chain has TRBV4-1 and TRBJ2-3; 7 bases agree with TRBD2. Germline CDR1 is MGHRA and CDR2 is YSYEKL. The CDR3 totals 14 residues. After removal of 1 base from V and 4 bases from J, the junction contained 2 bases not matched to a gene.

The chain couples TRBV28 to TRBJ1-5; no clear D gene. Trimming removed 3 bases from V and 8 bases from J, with 8 bases in between. The CDR3 is 12 amino acids. Germline assignment: CDR1 MDHEN and CDR2 SYDVKM. The CDR3 coding sequence is TGTGCCAGCAGTTTTTTCGGGAAGCCCCAGCATTTT. It yields the protein CASSFFGKPQHF.

This chain links TRBV28 with TRBJ2-5; possibly TRBD1 for D (6 bases). Germline assignment: CDR1 MDHEN and CDR2 SYDVKM. This CDR3 region has 14 residues. V lost 6 bases, J lost 0 bases, and 11 bases lay in between. The CDR3 reads CASSATGNQETQYF. CDR3 nucleotide sequence: TGTGCCAGCAGCGCCACAGGGAACCAAGAGACCCAGTACTTC.

The chain carries TRBV14 and TRBJ2-1; TRBD1 matches at 12 bases. Per germline, CDR1 SGHDN and CDR2 FVKESK. J lost 10 bases, V lost 4 bases, and 11 bases had no gene match. The CDR3 spans 16 residues. Written as DNA, the CDR3 is TGTGCCAGCAGCCGCCGCCTGGGACAGGGGGCTGGGGAGCAGTTCTTC. This gives the protein CASSRRLGQGAGEQFF. Full variable domain (remainder filled in from reference TRBV14 and TRBJ2-1): EAGVTQFPSHSVIEKGQTVTLRCDPISGHDNLYWYRRVMGKEIKFLLHFVKESKQDESGMPNNRFLAERTGGTYSTLKVQPAELEDSGVYFCASSRRLGQGAGEQFFGPGTRLTVL.

There are a few counts of this clone. This chain links TRBV18 with TRBJ1-5; 7 bases fit TRBD1. Germline CDR1 is KGHSH and CDR2 is LQKENI. V gave up 5 bases and J gave up 0 bases; unmatched junction bases: 7. This CDR3 is 16 amino acids long. Here the CDR3 reads CASSEGQASSNQPQHF. In DNA form, the CDR3 reads TGTGCCAGCTCAGAAGGACAGGCATCTAGCAATCAGCCCCAGCATTTT.

This sequence joins TRBV5-8 and TRBJ2-7; 14 bases line up with TRBD2. Trimming at V came to 4 bases and at J to 2 bases, leaving 14 bases not matched to a gene. CDR1 is SGHTS and CDR2 is YDEGEE in the germline V gene. This CDR3 comprises 19 residues. This CDR3 reads CASSPPTSGRARPPYEQYF. DNA for the CDR3: TGTGCCAGCAGCCCCCCGACTAGCGGGAGGGCCCGGCCTCCCTACGAGCAGTACTTC.

The chain recombines TRBV29-1 with TRBJ2-7; 9 nucleotides align to TRBD1. This CDR3 contains 16 residues. Germline CDR1 reads SQVTM; CDR2 reads ANQGSEA. After removal of 0 bases from V and 0 bases from J, the junction contained 6 bases not matched to a gene. In nucleotides, the CDR3 is TGCAGCGTTGAAGATACGGGGACAGGGAGCTCCTACGAGCAGTACTTC. Translation: CSVEDTGTGSSYEQYF.

This chain connects TRBV11-1 to TRBJ2-2; 8 nucleotides match TRBD2. The V gene's germline CDR1 is SGHAT and CDR2 FQDESV (reference sequence). J was trimmed by 7 bases and V by 7 bases; bases with no gene match: 8. The CDR3 spans 14 residues. The CDR3 loop reads CASTRGALDGELFF. The CDR3 DNA reads TGTGCCAGCACGCGGGGGGCATTAGACGGGGAGCTGTTTTTT.

This clone occurred many times. The chain links TRBV2 to TRBJ2-5; maybe TRBD1 (6 bases). V lost 2 bases to trimming and J lost 5 bases, with 12 bases between them. Germline lookup yields CDR1 SNHLY and CDR2 FYNNEI. The CDR3 runs 14 residues. The CDR3 protein is CASSEWGQGETQYF. The CDR3 DNA reads TGTGCCAGCAGTGAATGGGGGCAGGGGGAGACCCAGTACTTC.

The CDR3 coding sequence is TGTGCCAGCAGTTCTAACGAGATATTCTCCGGCTATGGCTACACCTTC. Its translation: CASSSNEIFSGYGYTF. This rearrangement joins TRBV28 to TRBJ1-2; D remains unclear. The ends were cut back, 4 bases at V and 4 bases at J, with 19 bases in the middle. CDR3 length: 16 amino acids. Germline V CDR1 and CDR2: MDHEN, SYDVKM.

This chain links TRBV5-1 with TRBJ2-1; 7 bases match TRBD1. Germline loops: CDR1 SGHRS, CDR2 YFSETQ. This CDR3 spans 16 amino acids. V lost 1 base, J lost 1 base, and 5 bases stayed unmatched. CDR3 coding DNA: TGCGCCAGCAGCTTGTCGGGACAGAATTCCTACAATGAGCAGTTCTTC. This codes for CASSLSGQNSYNEQFF.

V is TRBV30 and J is TRBJ2-3; 12 bases are a match to TRBD1. This CDR3 is built from 16 residues. CDR1 is GTSNPN, CDR2 SVGIG, per germline (reference sequence). The trim removed 5 bases at V and 0 bases at J, leaving 6 bases unmatched. In DNA, the CDR3 is TGTGCCTGGGGGACAGGGGGCGTCTTGAGCACAGATACGCAGTATTTT. Residues: CAWGTGGVLSTDTQYF.

The chain links TRBV10-1 to TRBJ2-1; D gene ambiguous. Per the germline V gene, CDR1 is WNHNN and CDR2 is SYGVQD (reference sequence). The CDR3 length is 13 residues. V dropped 2 bases and J dropped 8 bases, with 10 bases sitting between them. The CDR3, as DNA: TGCGCCAGCAGTGAGCCGGGTCGGGATGAGCAGTTCTTC. Translated: CASSEPGRDEQFF.

The chain is built from TRBV7-8 and TRBJ2-7; D might be TRBD1 (6 bases). Per germline, CDR1 SGHVS and CDR2 FQNEAQ. The ends were cut back, 5 bases at V and 3 bases at J, with 11 bases in the middle. This CDR3 is 13 amino acids long. CDR3 bases: TGTGCCAGCAGCCCTAGGGGGTTCTACGAGCAGTACTTC. This translates into CASSPRGFYEQYF.

The rearrangement uses TRBV5-8 and TRBJ2-3, with 9 bases that match TRBD1. Trimming at V came to 3 bases and at J to 4 bases, leaving 3 bases not matched to a gene. This CDR3 region has 14 residues. The germline gives CDR1 SGHTS, CDR2 YDEGEE. This chain's CDR3 is CASSWGQGPDTQYF. The CDR3 coding sequence is TGTGCCAGCAGCTGGGGACAGGGCCCAGATACGCAGTATTTT.

The chain joins TRBV6-5 to TRBJ2-7; 9 nucleotides line up with TRBD1. The J segment lost 4 bases and the V segment lost 6 bases, leaving 10 bases of the junction unmatched. In germline, CDR1 is MNHEY, CDR2 SVGAGI. The CDR3 contains 15 residues. The CDR3 protein is CASSRPGTGTYEQYF. The CDR3 DNA reads TGTGCCAGCAGCCGGCCGGGGACAGGGACATACGAGCAGTACTTC.

The V gene is TRBV18, the J gene TRBJ2-7; the D call may be TRBD1 or TRBD2 (5 bases each). The CDR3 has 14 residues. V was trimmed by 3 bases and J by 2 bases, leaving 11 bases between them. CDR1 is KGHSH and CDR2 is LQKENI in the germline V gene. DNA of the CDR3: TGTGCCAGCTCACCGTCGGGGCTTACCTACGAGCAGTACTTC. It codes for CASSPSGLTYEQYF.

With regard to this clone: In the same sample, other DNA sequences code for this CDR3. The rearrangement links TRBV5-1 to TRBJ2-7; 9 nucleotides align to TRBD1. Germline V gene data show CDR1 as SGHRS and CDR2 as YFSETQ. The CDR3 runs to 14 residues. V gave up 2 bases and J gave up 4 bases; unmatched junction bases: 4. The CDR3 sequence is CASSLPGQGYEQYF. The CDR3 DNA follows: TGCGCCAGCAGCTTACCGGGACAGGGTTACGAGCAGTACTTC.

The chain joins TRBV5-1 to TRBJ2-7; TRBD2 matches 10 bases. Per germline, CDR1 SGHRS and CDR2 YFSETQ. After removal of 4 bases from V and 6 bases from J, the junction contained 10 bases not matched to a gene. This CDR3 is 15 amino acids long. CDR3: CASSASSGRGFEQYF. Here the CDR3 DNA reads TGCGCCAGCAGCGCCTCTAGCGGGAGAGGTTTCGAGCAGTACTTC.

The V call is TRBV7-2, the J call TRBJ2-7, with D possibly matching TRBD1 (6 bases). The V gene's germline CDR1 is SGHTA and CDR2 FQGNSA. This CDR3 contains 16 residues. V was shortened by 3 bases and J by 0 bases, with 15 bases between the two germline ends. The DNA of the CDR3 is TGTGCCAGCAGCTTGGGAGCAACAGGGAACTCCTACGAGCAGTACTTC. Translated, it gives CASSLGATGNSYEQYF.

J is TRBJ2-1 and V is TRBV6-1, with 7 positions matching TRBD2. The CDR3 runs 15 residues. The germline CDR1 and CDR2 sequences are MNHNS and SASEGT. The ends lost 1 base at V and 3 bases at J; junction bases unmatched: 3. CDR3 sequence (DNA): TGTGCCAGCAGTGAAGGAAGCGGGGACTACAATGAGCAGTTCTTC. The encoded protein is CASSEGSGDYNEQFF.

This rearrangement joins TRBV19 to TRBJ1-5, with 7 positions matching TRBD1. The V and J ends lost 8 bases and 4 bases, in that order; junction bases with no gene match: 8. CDR3 length: 14 amino acids. CDR1 is LNHDA and CDR2 is SQIVND in the germline V gene (reference sequence). The CDR3 region has the DNA TGTGCCAGTCGCTGGACAGGCGAAAATCAGCCCCAGCATTTT. Amino acid sequence: CASRWTGENQPQHF.